Given below is one T cell receptor (beta chain) in context. The method was immunoSEQ multiplex PCR; TCRdb's version includes in-frame clones alone and lacks a portion of them. This table has hundreds of thousands of clones, around three quarters appearing once. V shed 5 bases and J 1 base; nucleotides not matched to a gene: 4. The CDR3 contains 14 residues. Germline assignment: CDR1 SGHVS and CDR2 FNYEAQ. The data were obtained in a study of shared T cell receptors in the human thymus. In addition, the sample was reused for a study of human thymus T cells. That paper states: Highly overlapping thymic repertoires among unrelated individuals were reported in related research.

The origin of this receptor is a boy in the first two years of life with a congenital heart defect. Sequenced: thymocytes. This sequence joins TRBV7-6 and TRBJ2-5; 7 bases fit TRBD1. CDR3 in amino acids: CASSLRGFQETQYF. DNA for the CDR3: TGTGCCAGCAGCCTCAGGGGGTTCCAAGAGACCCAGTACTTC.